This TCR beta chain was captured by sequencing in a study of blood T cell repertoires in COVID-19. Looking at the study overall: The samples span acute and convalescent COVID-19 from the United States, Italy and Spain.

In the authors' workflow: For nucleated cells, counts were estimated from reference gene primer amplification. Libraries were prepared by immunoSEQ multiplex PCR; TCRdb keeps only in-frame clonotypes and omits some of them. That table furnishes V, J and clone size, whereas the DNA furnished D and trimming. The sample contains about 160,000 clones, around four fifths of which appear only once. V dropped 3 bases and J dropped 0 bases, with 8 bases sitting between them. This CDR3 contains 15 residues. The germline V gene encodes CDR1 KGHSH and CDR2 LQKENI. The chain uses TRBV18 and TRBJ1-4; D may be TRBD1 (5 bases). The sample consisted of peripheral blood. The TCR originated in a man between 65 and 85 years old with acute or convalescent COVID-19. The CDR3 region has the DNA TGTGCCAGCTCACCCGGGGGTGCAACTAATGAAAAACTGTTTTTT. Translating gives CASSPGGATNEKLFF.